Presented here are 11 T cell receptor beta chains from one specimen sequenced in a study of regulatory T cells in long-lasting Graves disease. Time point noted: persistent/refractory GD, antithyroid drugs over 5 years with positive TRAb. RNA isolated from PBMCs was used to make the TCR library. To make TCR beta libraries, researchers used iRepertoire HTBI primers and Arm-PCR of CDR3 regions. TCRdb ran MiXCR on the multiplex PCR reads and lists one entry per CDR3 protein. The data hold 300,000 to 500,000 distinct CDR3 sequences, with roughly 20% observed a single time. Here the sequenced sample was peripheral blood mononuclear cells (PBMCs), taken when the disease was refractory, from a patient treated with antithyroid drugs. The receptors shown here come from a female donor with Graves disease.

This rearrangement joins TRBV10-3 to TRBJ2-5; 11 nucleotides match TRBD1. Germline CDR1 ENHRY, CDR2 SYGVKD. The CDR3 length is 14 residues. V dropped 6 bases and J dropped 3; count of bases not matched to a gene: 3. The CDR3 loop reads CAISRTGGEETQYF. The CDR3 nucleotides read TGTGCCATCAGCCGGACAGGGGGCGAAGAGACCCAGTACTTC.

This clonotype appeared a few times. CDR3: CASSLVSLAGGRNEQFF. DNA for the CDR3: TGTGCCAGCAGCTTAGTTTCTCTAGCGGGAGGTCGAAATGAGCAGTTCTTC. The V gene is TRBV11-2, the J gene TRBJ2-1; 11 bases match TRBD2. The V gene's germline CDR1 is SGHAT and CDR2 FQNNGV. The V gene end was trimmed by 1 base and the J gene end by 7 bases; junction bases not matched to a gene: 9. The CDR3 has 17 amino acids.

A few counts support this clonotype. The J gene is TRBJ1-5, the V gene TRBV28; D is undetermined. Looked up from germline, CDR1 is MDHEN and CDR2 is SYDVKM. Trimming left V 3 bases short and J 0 bases short, with 12 bases between. CDR3 length: 16 amino acids. This chain's CDR3 is CASSFRASFSNQPQHF. The CDR3 DNA follows: TGTGCCAGCAGTTTTAGGGCGTCCTTTAGCAATCAGCCCCAGCATTTT.

The chain links TRBV20-1 to TRBJ2-5; no firm D call. CDR3 length equals 10 residues. Germline V lookup: CDR1 DFQATT, CDR2 SNEGSKA (reference sequence). Trimming shortened V by 6 bases and J by 6 bases, and 8 bases separated the two germline ends. CDR3 in amino acids: CSAENQTQYF. The DNA of the CDR3 is TGCAGTGCCGAGAATCAGACCCAGTACTTC.

The CDR3 nucleotides read TGTGCCAGCAGCCCTCAGGGGACAAACACCGGGGAGCTGTTTTTT. This translates into CASSPQGTNTGELFF. V and J are TRBV11-2 and TRBJ2-2; maybe TRBD1 (6 bases). Trimming stripped 5 bases from V and 2 bases from J, with 12 bases between. The germline V gene has CDR1 SGHAT and CDR2 FQNNGV. The CDR3 length is 15 residues.

The chain combines TRBV18 with TRBJ2-7; 8 bases are a match to TRBD2. The CDR3 contains 15 residues. The V gene end was trimmed by 0 bases and the J gene end by 2 bases; junction bases not matched to a gene: 3. Germline assignment: CDR1 KGHSH and CDR2 LQKENI. The CDR3 coding sequence is TGTGCCAGCTCACCACCTGATAGCGGGGCCTACGAGCAGTACTTC. Encoded protein: CASSPPDSGAYEQYF.

This clonotype was seen only a few times. The V and J genes are TRBV28 and TRBJ2-3, with TRBD2 as a possible D gene (6 bases). Germline lookup yields CDR1 MDHEN and CDR2 SYDVKM. CDR3 length: 13 amino acids. With 6 bases removed from V and 6 bases from J, the gap between germline ends came to 13 bases. CDR3 nucleotides: TGTGCCAGCAGGTTGGAGGGCCACGATACGCAGTATTTT. Its translation is CASRLEGHDTQYF.

This clonotype was seen at least ten times. The chain joins TRBV20-1 to TRBJ1-2; D may be TRBD1 (6 bases). With 3 bases removed from V and 2 bases from J, the gap between germline ends came to 13 bases. The length of the CDR3 is 14 residues. Germline V gene sequence: CDR1 DFQATT, CDR2 SNEGSKA (reference sequence). The CDR3 DNA reads TGCAGTGCTAGCACCGGGACAACCAACTATGGCTACACCTTC. As protein: CSASTGTTNYGYTF.

This rearrangement joins TRBV19 to TRBJ1-6, with unresolved D. The CDR3 length is 15 residues. V lost 6 bases and J 9 bases, leaving 18 bases between the germline ends. The germline V gene has CDR1 LNHDA and CDR2 SQIVND (reference sequence). Here the CDR3 DNA reads TGTGCCAGTAGCTTCTCGGACGCGGACGGTTCACCCCTCCACTTT. Translating gives CASSFSDADGSPLHF.

This clonotype was counted a few times. The rearrangement links TRBV6-2 or TRBV6-3 to TRBJ2-7, with D possibly being TRBD2 (7 bases). The germline V gene has CDR1 MNHEY and CDR2 SVGEGT. The CDR3 totals 14 residues. Trimming stripped 11 bases from V and 2 bases from J, with 19 bases between. CDR3 sequence reads: CAGGGRNNPYEQYF. CDR3 DNA sequence: TGTGCCGGGGGGGGCAGGAATAACCCCTACGAGCAGTACTTC.

V usage is TRBV5-1 and J usage is TRBJ2-7; D is tentatively TRBD1 or TRBD2 (5 bases each). Germline V gives CDR1 SGHRS, CDR2 YFSETQ. The CDR3 loop spans 19 amino acids. Trimming left V 5 bases short and J 9 bases short, with 36 bases between. The CDR3 nucleotides read TGCGCCAGCAGTGAGGGCGTCCTCATTGATTGGACAATGGATATGGGGCAGTACTTC. Translated: CASSEGVLIDWTMDMGQYF. The whole variable domain, filled in from reference TRBV5-1 and TRBJ2-7, reads KAGVTQTPRYLIKTRGQQVTLSCSPISGHRSVSWYQQTPGQGLQFLFEYFSETQRNKGNFPGRFSGRQFSNSRSEMNVSTLELGDSALYLCASSEGVLIDWTMDMGQYFGPGTRLTVT.